This T cell receptor beta chain stems from a study of blood T cell repertoires in COVID-19 (dated by TCRdb to 2020 to 2021). The study in broad terms: Collaborator samples came from the United States, Italy and Spain and covered acute and convalescent phases of COVID-19. Where available, HLA class I and class II types were taken from metadata supplied by the sample provider and were not determined by assay-based typing. Deeply sampled blood TCRbeta repertoires from subjects exposed to, actively infected with, or recovered from COVID-19 were included in the dataset. Samples came from the ongoing ImmuneRACE study (first 160 participants) plus 1,254 subjects from 6 global collaborators. Nearly every sample came with metadata listing a de-identified subject ID, COVID-19 status, age in years and sex. The material from the prospective study consisted of cDNA or gDNA derived from T cells, B-cell-depleted T cells, or PBMCs. A freely available public database, intended as a resource for researchers studying the immune response to SARS-CoV-2, is where the repertoires were released.

The immunoSEQ Assay, a bias-controlled multiplex PCR, was used to amplify TCRbeta CDR3 regions from genomic DNA. On the study's bioinformatics: The number of nucleated cells in each sample was estimated by amplification of reference gene primers within the assay. Sequence reads were collapsed and filtered to measure the absolute abundance of every unique TCRbeta CDR3 rearrangement. For each sample, productive Simpson clonality was calculated as the square root of Simpson's diversity index over productive rearrangements. TCRdb's version of the immuneACCESS table is confined to in-frame rearrangements and falls short of the full clone set. An unresolved V gene accounts for under half of the shortfall where checked; the remainder is of unknown origin. V, J and clone size are those of that table, while D and trimming were read from the DNA. The sample records over 150,000 clones, roughly 79% of which are singletons. The top ten clones comprise less than 30% of the sample.

Beyond this particular receptor, the publication reports: How much clinical and demographic metadata was included differed by source and by participant, and the metadata was provided uncurated.

Notes on this clone: Its target antigen remains unknown. One base away there is no much larger clone; base qualities are not given.

Each collaborating institution followed its own protocols to collect whole blood in K2EDTA tubes. Collaborator samples were shipped for TCRbeta analysis as frozen whole blood, isolated PBMCs, or DNA extracted from either sample type. Trimming at the junction amounts to 2 bases on V and 5 bases on J, and the germline ends lie 15 bases apart. The CDR1 and CDR2 encoded by the germline V gene are SGDLS and YYNGEE. Spanning cysteine to phenylalanine, the CDR3 consists of 15 amino acids. The kept DNA is CDR3 alone, 45 bases in frame from the first base. The clonotype was recovered from a woman in her 70s with acute or convalescent COVID-19. The chain is made from TRBV9 and TRBJ2-3, and TRBD1 may be the D gene, going by 5 matching bases. The sample consisted of peripheral blood. The CDR3 here reads CASSVVTDGQDTQYF. The base sequence is TGTGCCAGCAGCGTTGTAACGGATGGACAAGATACGCAGTATTTT.